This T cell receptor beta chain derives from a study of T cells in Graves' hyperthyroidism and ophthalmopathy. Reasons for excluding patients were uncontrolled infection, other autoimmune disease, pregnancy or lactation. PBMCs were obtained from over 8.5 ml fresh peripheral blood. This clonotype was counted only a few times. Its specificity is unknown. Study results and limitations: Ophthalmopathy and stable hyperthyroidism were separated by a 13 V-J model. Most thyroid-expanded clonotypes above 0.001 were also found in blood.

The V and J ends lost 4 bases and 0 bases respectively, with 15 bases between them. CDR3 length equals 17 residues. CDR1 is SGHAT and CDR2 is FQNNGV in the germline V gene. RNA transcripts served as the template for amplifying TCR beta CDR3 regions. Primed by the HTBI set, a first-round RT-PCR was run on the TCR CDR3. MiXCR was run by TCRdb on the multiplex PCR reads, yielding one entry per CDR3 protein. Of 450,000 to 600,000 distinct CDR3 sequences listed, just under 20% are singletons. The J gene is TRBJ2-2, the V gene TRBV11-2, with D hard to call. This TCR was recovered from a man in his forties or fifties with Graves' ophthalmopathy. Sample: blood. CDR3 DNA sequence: TGTGCCAGCAGCTGGTTGACTTCTTCTCCGAACACCGGGGAGCTGTTTTTT. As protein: CASSWLTSSPNTGELFF.